This entry lists 31 T cell receptor beta chains sequenced from one sample in a study of cytomegalovirus exposure and HLA in healthy donors. Both 60 Vbeta primers and 13 Jbeta primers went into the PCR. The data were produced by immunoSEQ multiplex PCR, yet TCRdb's version contains in-frame clones alone and is incomplete. The sample includes over 150,000 clones, about two thirds of them seen just once. Input material: PBMCs. The receptors stem from a woman between 18 and 29 years old in good health and CMV-seropositive.

This clone was recorded a few times. The chain links TRBV30 to TRBJ2-3; TRBD2 matches 10 bases. V lost 2 bases and J lost 7; bases outside the gene matches: 9. Germline V gene sequence: CDR1 GTSNPN, CDR2 SVGIG (reference sequence). The CDR3 is made up of 15 amino acids. The CDR3, as DNA: TGTGCCTGGAGTCATCCCGGGACTAGCGCCAATACGCAGTATTTT. Translation gives CAWSHPGTSANTQYF.

In its sample, this clone was seen a few times. The DNA for the CDR3 is TGTGCCTGGAGGGACAAAGACAGGGCCCACTATGGCTACACCTTC. It translates to CAWRDKDRAHYGYTF. The chain uses TRBV30 and TRBJ1-2, with 7 bases lining up with TRBD1. The CDR3 is 15 residues long. V shed 3 bases, J shed 3 bases, and the junction held 10 bases outside the gene matches. The germline V gene encodes CDR1 GTSNPN and CDR2 SVGIG (reference sequence).

The V gene is TRBV27, the J gene TRBJ2-7; 9 positions match TRBD1. CDR1 and CDR2 from the germline V gene are MNHEY and SMNVEV (reference sequence). The J segment lost 4 bases and the V segment lost 1 base, leaving 11 bases of the junction unmatched. CDR3 length equals 17 residues. CDR3 bases: TGTGCCAGCAGTTTATACTCCGGGACAGGGCTCTCATACGAGCAGTACTTC. Amino acids: CASSLYSGTGLSYEQYF.

The chain carries TRBV7-8 and TRBJ2-5; D is undetermined. The germline V and J ends were trimmed by 3 bases and 5 bases, with 4 bases remaining between them. The CDR3 has 11 amino acids. From germline, CDR1 is SGHVS and CDR2 FQNEAQ. CDR3 DNA sequence: TGTGCCAGCAGCTTCCAGGAGACCCAGTACTTC. It yields the protein CASSFQETQYF.

Written as DNA, the CDR3 is TGCGCCAGCAGCTTGGACGGGACTAGCGTATCCTACGAGCAGTACTTC. This sequence encodes CASSLDGTSVSYEQYF. The rearrangement uses TRBV5-1 and TRBJ2-7; 10 bases agree with TRBD2. This CDR3 is 16 amino acids long. Germline CDR1 and CDR2: SGHRS and YFSETQ. With 0 bases clipped from V and 1 base from J, the junction kept 4 bases outside the gene matches.

In this sample, this clone turned up a few times. The chain has TRBV21-1 and TRBJ2-1; TRBD2, as called in the table, went unchecked against the DNA. TRBV21-1 has pseudogene status. CDR3 length: 14 residues. CDR3 residues: CASSNPGLAGGQFF. DNA of the CDR3: TGTGCCAGCAGCAATCCGGGACTAGCGGGGGGGCAGTTCTTC.

Only one count was recorded for this clone. V is TRBV9 and J is TRBJ2-3; 8 bases are a match to TRBD2. The V gene end was trimmed by 3 bases and the J gene end by 0 bases; junction bases not matched to a gene: 6. Germline V gene data show CDR1 as SGDLS and CDR2 as YYNGEE. This CDR3 has 16 amino acids. The CDR3, as DNA: TGTGCCAGCAGCGGGCGGGGGGAACCTAGCACAGATACGCAGTATTTT. Translating gives CASSGRGEPSTDTQYF.

This rearrangement joins TRBV21-1 to TRBJ1-5; TRBD1 is the table's D call and was not checked against the DNA. TRBV21-1 is a pseudogene locus. This CDR3 is built from 16 residues. CDR3 nucleotides: TGTGCCAGCAGCAAACGACGACAGGGGGGCAATCAGCCCCAGCATTTT. Translating gives CASSKRRQGGNQPQHF.

The chain is built from TRBV5-1 and TRBJ1-1, with TRBD1 matching over 7 bases. From germline, CDR1 is SGHRS and CDR2 YFSETQ. V lost 0 bases and J lost 4; bases outside the gene matches: 9. The CDR3 runs to 16 residues. DNA of the CDR3: TGCGCCAGCAGCTTGGCCCCGCAGGGGGAGCCCACTGAAGCTTTCTTT. It yields the protein CASSLAPQGEPTEAFF.

This rearrangement joins TRBV7-2 to TRBJ1-1; possible D gene TRBD1, 6 bases. This CDR3 region has 14 residues. Germline V gives CDR1 SGHTA, CDR2 FQGNSA. Trimming pared 3 bases from V and 3 bases from J, leaving 11 bases between. DNA of the CDR3: TGTGCCAGCAGCTTCCTGACAGGTTACACTGAAGCTTTCTTT. It yields the protein CASSFLTGYTEAFF.

The chain is built from TRBV7-8 and TRBJ2-1; TRBD2 might be the D (6 bases). Germline V gene sequence: CDR1 SGHVS, CDR2 FQNEAQ. The V end lost 4 bases, the J end lost 1 base, and 11 bases lay between the germline ends. This CDR3 has 15 residues. The CDR3 region is CASSSGGISYNEQFF. CDR3 DNA sequence: TGTGCCAGCAGCTCAGGCGGGATTTCCTACAATGAGCAGTTCTTC.

The chain has TRBV7-6 and TRBJ2-2; D is perhaps TRBD1 (8 bases). V was shortened by 6 bases and J by 3 bases, with 20 bases between the two germline ends. Germline lookup yields CDR1 SGHVS and CDR2 FNYEAQ. CDR3 length: 17 amino acids. The CDR3 bases are TGTGCCAGCAGGACCTCAGGGGGCGCGGGGGACACCGGGGAGCTGTTTTTT. It is translated as CASRTSGGAGDTGELFF. Based on the CDR3 plus reference TRBV7-6 and TRBJ2-2, the full variable domain is GAGVSQSPRYKVTKRGQDVALRCDPISGHVSLYWYRQALGQGPEFLTYFNYEAQQDKSGLPNDRFSAERPEGSISTLTIQRTEQRDSAMYRCASRTSGGAGDTGELFFGEGSRLTVL.

This clone has only one observation. The chain recombines TRBV5-1 with TRBJ1-3; no definite D call. The CDR3 has 16 amino acids. Germline CDR1 is SGHRS and CDR2 is YFSETQ. Trimming stripped 0 bases from V and 4 bases from J, with 14 bases between. The CDR3 bases are TGCGCCAGCAGCTTGGAGGAACTGGGGAGGGGAAACACCATATATTTT. This translates into CASSLEELGRGNTIYF.

The chain couples TRBV27 to TRBJ2-7; D call uncertain. V shed 4 bases and J shed 9 bases, with 37 bases lying between them. Germline V gene data show CDR1 as MNHEY and CDR2 as SMNVEV (reference sequence). The CDR3 has 20 residues. The chain's CDR3 is CASSYYPPGIPGSRQNGQYF. CDR3 nucleotide sequence: TGTGCCAGCAGTTATTATCCCCCCGGAATACCTGGGTCTAGGCAAAATGGGCAGTACTTC.

The chain carries TRBV5-1 and TRBJ1-4; TRBD1 agrees at 7 bases. This CDR3 is 14 amino acids long. Germline loops: CDR1 SGHRS, CDR2 YFSETQ. The V and J ends lost 3 bases and 3 bases, in that order; junction bases with no gene match: 2. CDR3 in DNA: TGCGCCAGCAGCTGGACAGGCCCTAATGAAAAACTGTTTTTT. Translated: CASSWTGPNEKLFF.

This clone has just a few counts. One junction end disagrees with the germline gene, perhaps due to a read error. V gene TRBV7-9 combines with J gene TRBJ1-3; 7 nucleotides match TRBD1. Germline CDR1 SEHNR, CDR2 FQNEAQ (reference sequence). This CDR3 spans 14 amino acids. The CDR3 bases are TGTGCCAGCAGCTTCGAGGGGGCTGGAAACACCCTATATTTT. This translates into CASSFEGAGNTLYF.

This clone was recorded a few times. The chain recombines TRBV6-1 with TRBJ2-7; D gene unclear. Trimming removed 2 bases at V and 0 bases at J, with 11 bases between. Germline loops: CDR1 MNHNS, CDR2 SASEGT. The CDR3 consists of 15 residues. The CDR3 is CASSEKRFSSYEQYF. The DNA of the CDR3 is TGTGCCAGCAGTGAAAAGAGGTTCTCCTCCTACGAGCAGTACTTC.

The CDR3 nucleotides are TGCGCCAGCAGCCGGGGTTTGAACTATGGCTACACCTTC. This gives the protein CASSRGLNYGYTF. The rearrangement uses TRBV5-1 and TRBJ1-2; D remains unclear. Germline CDR1 is SGHRS and CDR2 is YFSETQ. Trimming shortened V by 4 bases and J by 2 bases, and 9 bases separated the two germline ends. This CDR3 region has 13 residues.

About this clone itself: The junction and the germline gene differ at one end; a read error may be behind it. The genes are TRBV11-3 and TRBJ2-1; D gene uncertain. Germline CDR1 reads SGHNT; CDR2 reads YENEEA. The CDR3 runs 13 residues. CDR3 sequence (DNA): TGTGCCAGCAGCGTAGACGGTTACAATGAGCAGTTCTTC. It encodes CASSVDGYNEQFF.

In its sample, this clone was seen a few times. This sample also contains other DNA sequences that code for the same CDR3. This chain connects TRBV15 to TRBJ1-2; 7 bases are shared with TRBD1. The CDR3 spans 15 residues. Germline assignment: CDR1 LNHNV and CDR2 YYDKDF (reference sequence). Germline trimming cut 1 base from V and 0 bases from J; bases unmatched to any gene: 2. The CDR3 DNA sequence: TGTGCCACCAGCAGAGGGGGACAGTCTAACTATGGCTACACCTTC. As protein: CATSRGGQSNYGYTF.

The V gene is TRBV9, the J gene TRBJ2-3; 11 bases align to TRBD2. This CDR3 is built from 16 residues. The germline CDR1 and CDR2 sequences are SGDLS and YYNGEE. With V trimmed by 3 bases and J by 2 bases, 5 bases remained unmatched. The CDR3 protein is CASSGGLAGYTDTQYF. The CDR3 DNA reads as TGTGCCAGCAGCGGCGGACTAGCGGGTTACACAGATACGCAGTATTTT. The full variable domain, its missing parts supplied by reference TRBV9 and TRBJ2-3, is DSGVTQTPKHLITATGQRVTLRCSPRSGDLSVYWYQQSLDQGLQFLIQYYNGEERAKGNILERFSAQQFPDLHSELNLSSLELGDSALYFCASSGGLAGYTDTQYFGPGTRLTVL.

This clone showed up just once. The rearrangement joins TRBV19 to TRBJ2-3, with TRBD2 matching 8 bases. The CDR3 covers 15 residues. The ends lost 3 bases at V and 9 bases at J; junction bases unmatched: 11. Germline CDR1 reads LNHDA; CDR2 reads SQIVND (reference sequence). The DNA for the CDR3 is TGTGCCAGTAGTATCAACCTCCTTAGCGGGGCGACGCAGTATTTT. Its translation: CASSINLLSGATQYF.

The V call is TRBV6-5, the J call TRBJ1-2; D unclear. Germline V gives CDR1 MNHEY, CDR2 SVGAGI. The V and J ends lost 5 bases and 4 bases respectively, with 8 bases between them. This CDR3 is built from 12 residues. The DNA for the CDR3 is TGTGCCAGCAGTACTACACTCTATGGCTACACCTTC. This translates into CASSTTLYGYTF.

J is TRBJ2-1 and V is TRBV5-4; 8 bases match TRBD2. The CDR3 extends over 15 amino acids. Germline V gives CDR1 SGHNT, CDR2 YYREEE (reference sequence). With V trimmed by 4 bases and J by 7 bases, 10 bases remained unmatched. This CDR3 reads CASSRGGPRGNEQFF. CDR3 sequence (DNA): TGTGCCAGCAGCCGGGGGGGCCCAAGGGGAAATGAGCAGTTCTTC.

V is TRBV19 and J is TRBJ1-3, with 8 bases lining up with TRBD1. Unmatched junction bases numbered 3, after V lost 6 bases and J lost 2 bases. This CDR3 has 14 amino acids. The germline gives CDR1 LNHDA, CDR2 SQIVND (reference sequence). CDR3 amino acids: CASRDRVAGNTIYF. The DNA of the CDR3 is TGTGCCAGTAGGGACAGGGTAGCTGGAAACACCATATATTTT.

CDR3 region: CASSVDRGDEAFF. DNA of the CDR3: TGTGCCAGCAGCGTAGACAGGGGGGATGAAGCTTTCTTT. V usage is TRBV9 and J usage is TRBJ1-1, with 8 positions matching TRBD1. After removal of 0 bases from V and 7 bases from J, the junction contained 2 bases not matched to a gene. Germline CDR1 reads SGDLS; CDR2 reads YYNGEE. CDR3 size: 13 residues.

The chain is built from TRBV4-2 and TRBJ1-2; 9 nucleotides line up with TRBD1. CDR1 and CDR2 (germline): LGHNA, YNFKEQ. Unmatched junction bases numbered 7, after V lost 0 bases and J lost 5 bases. The CDR3 is 16 amino acids. The CDR3 coding sequence is TGTGCCAGCAGCCAAGATAAGGCGGACAGGGGATATGGCTACACCTTC. Encoded protein: CASSQDKADRGYGYTF.

This clone was counted a few times. The chain has TRBV7-9 and TRBJ2-3, with D tentatively TRBD1 (6 bases). V was clipped by 5 bases and J by 4 bases, with 13 bases between them. This CDR3 contains 14 residues. Per germline, CDR1 SEHNR and CDR2 FQNEAQ (reference sequence). The CDR3 reads CASSPNRAPDTQYF. Written as DNA, the CDR3 is TGTGCCAGCAGCCCAAACAGGGCCCCAGATACGCAGTATTTT.

The chain has TRBV4-3 and TRBJ1-6; D is undetermined. CDR3 size: 18 residues. V was pared by 4 bases and J by 1 base, with 17 bases between. Germline V CDR1 and CDR2: LGHNA, YSLEER. The CDR3 protein is CASSPAPGALSYNSPLHF. In DNA form, the CDR3 reads TGCGCCAGCAGCCCAGCGCCGGGAGCCCTATCCTATAATTCACCCCTCCACTTT.

The gene calls are TRBV6-5 and TRBJ1-1; 7 nucleotides line up with TRBD1. This CDR3 has 14 residues. Germline loops: CDR1 MNHEY, CDR2 SVGAGI. V was pared by 5 bases and J by 4 bases, with 7 bases of the junction left unmatched. CDR3 residues: CASSSLRGLTEAFF. CDR3 sequence (DNA): TGTGCCAGCAGTAGTTTAAGGGGGCTCACTGAAGCTTTCTTT.

The rearrangement joins TRBV7-9 to TRBJ2-1; weak D call: TRBD2 (5 bases). Germline V CDR1 and CDR2: SEHNR, FQNEAQ (reference sequence). V gave up 1 base and J gave up 6 bases, with 19 bases separating them. This CDR3 has 17 residues. CDR3 bases: TGTGCCAGCAGCTTAGTTATAGCGAGACGTCTCGGCAATGAGCAGTTCTTC. Encoded protein: CASSLVIARRLGNEQFF.